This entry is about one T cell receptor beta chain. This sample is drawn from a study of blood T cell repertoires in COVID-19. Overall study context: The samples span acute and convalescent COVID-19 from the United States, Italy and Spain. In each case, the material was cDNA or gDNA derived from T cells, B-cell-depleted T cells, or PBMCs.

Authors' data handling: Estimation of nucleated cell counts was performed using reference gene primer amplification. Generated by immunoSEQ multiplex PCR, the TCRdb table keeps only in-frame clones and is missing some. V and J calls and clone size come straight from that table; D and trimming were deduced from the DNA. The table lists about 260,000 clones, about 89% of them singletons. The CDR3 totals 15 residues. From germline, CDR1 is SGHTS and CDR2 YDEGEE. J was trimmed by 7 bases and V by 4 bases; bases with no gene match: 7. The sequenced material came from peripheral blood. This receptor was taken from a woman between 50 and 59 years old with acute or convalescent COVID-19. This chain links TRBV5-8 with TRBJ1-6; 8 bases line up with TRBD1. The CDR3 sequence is CASSHGDRMNSPLHF. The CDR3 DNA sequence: TGTGCCAGCAGCCACGGGGACAGGATGAATTCACCCCTCCACTTT.